A single sample is the source of the 9 T cell receptor beta chains below, sequenced in a study of T cells in Graves' hyperthyroidism and ophthalmopathy (dated by TCRdb to the late 2010s). Libraries were prepared through multiplex PCR. The data were produced on an Illumina HiSeq 2000. The TCR beta CDR3 regions were amplified from the RNA transcripts. The first round of RT-PCR for the TCR CDR3 was performed with the HTBI primer set and the Qiagen OneStep RT-PCR kit. The public reads were quality trimmed at Q25 with fastp and then assembled into clones with MiXCR by TCRdb, keeping productive beta chains. Rows with a matching CDR3 protein are joined into one entry that keeps the most common DNA and genes. The sample has about 720,000 distinct CDR3 sequences on record, approximately 16% of them singletons. Approximately 8.4% of the sample belongs to the ten largest clones. Sequenced: blood. These receptor sequences come from a man aged 18 to 35 with Graves' hyperthyroidism.

In its sample, this clonotype was seen a few times. The V gene is TRBV11-3, the J gene TRBJ2-7, with a possible D match to TRBD1 (5 bases). CDR1 and CDR2 (germline): SGHNT, YENEEA. The CDR3 extends over 15 amino acids. Between the trimmed V and J ends, which lost 4 bases and 0 bases, there was a span of 13 bases. CDR3 DNA: TGTGCCAGCAGCTCCAGCCCGACAGACTCCTACGAGCAGTACTTC. Protein product: CASSSSPTDSYEQYF.

The rearrangement joins TRBV20-1 to TRBJ1-5; 7 bases are a match to TRBD1. This CDR3 has 14 amino acids. Trimming removed 0 bases from V and 3 bases from J; junction bases left unmatched: 2. CDR1 and CDR2 from the germline V gene are DFQATT and SNEGSKA (reference sequence). Here the CDR3 reads CSARDKGANQPQHF. DNA for the CDR3: TGCAGTGCTAGAGATAAGGGGGCCAATCAGCCCCAGCATTTT.

This clonotype has ten or more counts. The chain is built from TRBV2 and TRBJ2-7, with TRBD2 as a possible D gene (5 bases). The length of the CDR3 is 15 residues. Germline loops: CDR1 SNHLY, CDR2 FYNNEI. V lost 6 bases and J 2 bases, leaving 17 bases between the germline ends. For the CDR3, the DNA is TGTGCCAGCAGGGACGAGGGCGCCGGGCCCTACGAGCAGTACTTC. This gives the protein CASRDEGAGPYEQYF.

This clonotype was found many times. The chain employs TRBV20-1 and TRBJ2-7; D could derive from TRBD1 or TRBD2 (6 bases each). This CDR3 comprises 15 residues. CDR1 is DFQATT, CDR2 SNEGSKA, per germline (reference sequence). V was trimmed by 6 bases and J by 3 bases, leaving 21 bases between them. CDR3 residues: CSARGRGDRYYEQYF. The CDR3 bases are TGCAGTGCCAGGGGAAGGGGGGATAGGTACTACGAGCAGTACTTC.

This clonotype was detected many times. The chain is built from TRBV6-1 and TRBJ1-5; 9 bases are a match to TRBD1. J lost 1 base, V lost 6 bases, and 4 bases had no gene match. The CDR3 extends over 15 amino acids. CDR1 and CDR2 from the germline V gene are MNHNS and SASEGT. In nucleotides, the CDR3 is TGTGCCAGCAGAGACAGGGGGGGGAGCAATCAGCCCCAGCATTTT. Translated: CASRDRGGSNQPQHF.

The chain recombines TRBV9 with TRBJ1-2; 7 bases are a match to TRBD1. Per the germline V gene, CDR1 is SGDLS and CDR2 is YYNGEE. This CDR3 spans 14 amino acids. Trimming cost V 1 base and J 4 bases; bases outside gene matches: 4. DNA for the CDR3: TGTGCCAGCAGCGTAACAGGGGCCCTCTATGGCTACACCTTC. This gives the protein CASSVTGALYGYTF.

The chain joins TRBV7-2 to TRBJ2-2; TRBD2 might be the D (5 bases). This CDR3 has 15 amino acids. Germline CDR1 is SGHTA and CDR2 is FQGNSA. The V and J ends lost 4 bases and 0 bases respectively, with 9 bases between them. Here the CDR3 reads CASSSERTNTGELFF. The CDR3 DNA follows: TGTGCCAGCAGCTCCGAGCGGACGAACACCGGGGAGCTGTTTTTT. Using reference TRBV7-2 and TRBJ2-2 for the parts outside the CDR3, the full variable domain is GAGVSQSPSNKVTEKGKDVELRCDPISGHTALYWYRQSLGQGLEFLIYFQGNSAPDKSGLPSDRFSAERTGGSVSTLTIQRTQQEDSAVYLCASSSERTNTGELFFGEGSRLTVL.

This clonotype was seen a handful of times. This chain joins TRBV7-8 and TRBJ2-2, with TRBD2 matching 9 bases. V was clipped by 7 bases and J by 3 bases; unmatched bases: 12. Germline CDR1 SGHVS, CDR2 FQNEAQ. The CDR3 sequence is 17 residues long. This chain's CDR3 is CASTLNAGGLDTGELFF. DNA of the CDR3: TGTGCCAGCACTTTAAATGCGGGGGGGCTGGACACCGGGGAGCTGTTTTTT.

The V call is TRBV12-3 or TRBV12-4, the J call TRBJ2-7, with TRBD2 identical over 10 bases. V gave up 6 bases and J gave up 3 bases; unmatched junction bases: 8. This CDR3 contains 15 residues. This CDR3 is CASSPYGLADYEQYF. The CDR3 DNA follows: TGTGCCAGCAGCCCCTATGGACTAGCGGACTACGAGCAGTACTTC.